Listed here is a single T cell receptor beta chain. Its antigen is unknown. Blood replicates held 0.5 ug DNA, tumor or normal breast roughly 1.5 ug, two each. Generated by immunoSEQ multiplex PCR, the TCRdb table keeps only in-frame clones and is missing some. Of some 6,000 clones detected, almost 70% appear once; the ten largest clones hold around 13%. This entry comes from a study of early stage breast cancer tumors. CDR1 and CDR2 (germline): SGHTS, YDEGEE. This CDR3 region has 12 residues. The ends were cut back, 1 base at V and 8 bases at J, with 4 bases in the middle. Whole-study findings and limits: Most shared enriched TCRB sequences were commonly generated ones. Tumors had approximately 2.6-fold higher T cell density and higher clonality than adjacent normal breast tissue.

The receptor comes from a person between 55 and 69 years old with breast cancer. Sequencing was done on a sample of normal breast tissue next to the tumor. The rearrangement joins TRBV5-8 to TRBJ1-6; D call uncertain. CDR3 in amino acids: CASSLMDSPLHF. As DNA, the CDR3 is TGTGCCAGCAGCTTGATGGATTCACCCCTCCACTTT.